The rows below give T cell receptor beta chains drawn from one sample of a study of T cell responses to AZD1222 COVID-19 vaccine. The table came from immunoSEQ multiplex PCR; TCRdb's copy has only in-frame clones and leaves some out. The sample carries around 76,000 clones, about 85% recorded once. The starting material was peripheral blood, obtained on day 0 of AZD1222 vaccination. The receptors derive from an adult in good health. The CDR3 runs from the conserved cysteine through the conserved F or W. D genes are given only for firm matches. For some rows the clone size is stated as once, few or many, or as a class when expanded; others skip it.

few,16,TRBV7-9,TRBJ1-3,NA,TGTGCCAGCAGCCCGCAGGGTCCTGACTCTGGAAACACCATATATTTT,CASSPQGPDSGNTIYF
NA,14,TRBV20-1,TRBJ1-4,NA,TGCAGTGCTAGTAAGGGGCTTTGGGGTGAAAAACTGTTTTTT,CSASKGLWGEKLFF
NA,16,TRBV25-1,TRBJ1-1,TRBD1,TGTGCCAGCAGTGAATACGGGACAGGCTACGGCACTGAAGCTTTCTTT,CASSEYGTGYGTEAFF
once,20,TRBV4-1,TRBJ1-1,TRBD1,TGCGCCAGCAGCCAAGTTGCCATTGGGACAGGGAACATATTCAACACTGAAGCTTTCTTT,CASSQVAIGTGNIFNTEAFF
NA,13,TRBV6-2/TRBV6-3,TRBJ2-7,NA,TGTGCCAGCAGTCGGACAGTATCCTACGAGCAGTACTTC,CASSRTVSYEQYF
NA,15,TRBV19,TRBJ2-2,TRBD1,TGTGCCAGTAGGATAACGACAGGGGTGGCCGGGGAGCTGTTTTTT,CASRITTGVAGELFF
few,13,TRBV19,TRBJ2-3,NA,TGTGCCAGTAGTATCTGGGCCGGTGATACGCAGTATTTT,CASSIWAGDTQYF
NA,14,TRBV7-2,TRBJ2-5,NA,TGTGCCAGCAGCTTCCAGGGGGGTCAAGAGACCCAGTACTTC,CASSFQGGQETQYF
once,16,TRBV20-1,TRBJ1-2,TRBD1,TGCAGTGCTAGTCGGACAGGGGGGCCCACTAGGTATGGCTACACCTTC,CSASRTGGPTRYGYTF
NA,11,TRBV7-8,TRBJ2-7,NA,TGTGCCAGCAGCAACGGGGGCGAGCAGTACTTC,CASSNGGEQYF
NA,15,TRBV15,TRBJ1-2,NA,TGTGCCACCAGCAGGCCACCTCCGCGACGAGATGGCTACACCTTC,CATSRPPPRRDGYTF
NA,14,TRBV7-2,TRBJ2-2,TRBD1,TGTGCCAGCAGCTTGGGGACAGGGACCGGGGAGCTGTTTTTT,CASSLGTGTGELFF
NA,14,TRBV7-9,TRBJ2-5,TRBD1,TGTGCCAGCAGCTTTCGGACAGGGGCAGAGACCCAGTACTTC,CASSFRTGAETQYF
NA,13,TRBV28,TRBJ2-5,TRBD1,TGTGCCAGTGAACCGGGACAGCTAGAGACCCAGTACTTC,CASEPGQLETQYF
NA,12,TRBV18,TRBJ1-2,TRBD1,TGTGCCAGCTCACCAGACAGGGACGGCTACACCTTC,CASSPDRDGYTF
NA,15,TRBV19,TRBJ1-5,NA,TGTGCCAGTAGGCTGCAGGGCGACGACAATCAGCCCCAGCATTTT,CASRLQGDDNQPQHF
few,17,TRBV19,TRBJ2-1,TRBD1,TGTGCCAGTAGTATAGAAGGGACAGGGGGCATCGACAATGAGCAGTTCTTC,CASSIEGTGGIDNEQFF
once,12,TRBV19,TRBJ2-3,NA,TGTGCCAGTACAACAGGACCAGATACGCAGTATTTT,CASTTGPDTQYF
once,13,TRBV12-5,TRBJ1-1,NA,TGTGCTAGTGGTCCACGCTTCGACAGTGAAGCTTTCTTT,CASGPRFDSEAFF
NA,15,TRBV7-8,TRBJ1-1,TRBD1,TGTGCCAGCAGCCGTAAAGGGGGCGCAGACACTGAAGCTTTCTTT,CASSRKGGADTEAFF
NA,16,TRBV19,TRBJ2-3,NA,TGTGCCAGTAGACGGGGGGCGCGGGGGCTCACAGATACGCAGTATTTT,CASRRGARGLTDTQYF
NA,15,TRBV5-4,TRBJ2-1,TRBD2,TGTGCCAGCAGCCAAGCGGGGGGGCTTTACAATGAGCAGTTCTTC,CASSQAGGLYNEQFF
NA,16,TRBV3-1/TRBV3-2,TRBJ1-1,TRBD1,TGTGCCAGCAGCCAACCCGCGGGACAGGTGGTGACTGAAGCTTTCTTT,CASSQPAGQVVTEAFF
NA,14,TRBV9,TRBJ1-4,NA,TGTGCCAGCAGCGTACTGGGCAGCAATGAAAAACTGTTTTTT,CASSVLGSNEKLFF
NA,12,TRBV6-4,TRBJ2-1,NA,TGTGCCAGCAGTCGGGGAGGTAGCGAGCAGTTCTTC,CASSRGGSEQFF
NA,13,TRBV29-1,TRBJ2-2,NA,TGCAGCGTGGCGAACCAGGGGGGCGGGGAGCTGTTTTTT,CSVANQGGGELFF
NA,13,TRBV5-4,TRBJ1-1,NA,TGTGCCAGCAGCTTGGTACGGAACACTGAAGCTTTCTTT,CASSLVRNTEAFF
once,12,TRBV11-2,TRBJ2-1,NA,TGTGCCAGCAGCTCCCTCTACAATGAGCAGTTCTTC,CASSSLYNEQFF
NA,15,TRBV7-7,TRBJ2-5,NA,TGTGCTAGCAGTTCGTTTCTAGGGCCCCAAGAGACCCAGTACTTC,CASSSFLGPQETQYF
few,16,TRBV7-6,TRBJ1-5,NA,TGTGCCAGCAGCTTTTTGTCGCAGGGAAGGACCCAGCCCCAGCATTTT,CASSFLSQGRTQPQHF
NA,14,TRBV5-8,TRBJ1-4,NA,TGTGCCAGCAGCTTGGATCAGGTCAATGAAAAACTGTTTTTT,CASSLDQVNEKLFF
once,15,TRBV27,TRBJ1-5,NA,TGTGCCAGCAGTTCAAGGGCAGGGGTGAATCAGCCCCAGCATTTT,CASSSRAGVNQPQHF
NA,14,TRBV7-6,TRBJ1-2,TRBD1,TGTGCCAGCAGCCCCCGGGACAGGGACTATGGCTACACCTTC,CASSPRDRDYGYTF
NA,16,TRBV6-5,TRBJ2-2,NA,TGTGCCAGCAGTTACACCCCCGGGGGGCGGGCCGGGGAGCTGTTTTTT,CASSYTPGGRAGELFF
NA,18,TRBV4-1,TRBJ2-1,TRBD2,TGCGCCAGCAGCCAAGTACCTAGCGGGGGGGGCCCGTGGTTGAGCAAGTTCTTC,CASSQVPSGGGPWLSKFF
once,15,TRBV14,TRBJ2-1,NA,TGTGCCAGCAGCCAACCGGGGGCCCCCTACAATGAGCAGTTCTTC,CASSQPGAPYNEQFF
NA,16,TRBV14,TRBJ1-3,NA,TGTGCCAGCAGCTCTCTGACCCACTCAGCTGGAAACACCATATATTTT,CASSSLTHSAGNTIYF
few,14,TRBV19,TRBJ1-2,NA,TGTGCCAGCCAGAGTGGAGGGCGCTTGGATGGCTACACCTTC,CASQSGGRLDGYTF
NA,13,TRBV6-5,TRBJ2-7,NA,TGTGCCAGCTGGACCGGTTCTTTTTACGAGCAGTACTTC,CASWTGSFYEQYF
NA,18,TRBV5-1,TRBJ2-1,TRBD2,TGCGCCAGCAGCTTCACGACAGGTCTAGCGGGACCGGGGAATGAGCAGTTCTTC,CASSFTTGLAGPGNEQFF
NA,15,TRBV2,TRBJ2-2,TRBD1,TGTGCCAGCAGTGAGGACAGGGGATACACCGGGGAGCTGTTTTTT,CASSEDRGYTGELFF